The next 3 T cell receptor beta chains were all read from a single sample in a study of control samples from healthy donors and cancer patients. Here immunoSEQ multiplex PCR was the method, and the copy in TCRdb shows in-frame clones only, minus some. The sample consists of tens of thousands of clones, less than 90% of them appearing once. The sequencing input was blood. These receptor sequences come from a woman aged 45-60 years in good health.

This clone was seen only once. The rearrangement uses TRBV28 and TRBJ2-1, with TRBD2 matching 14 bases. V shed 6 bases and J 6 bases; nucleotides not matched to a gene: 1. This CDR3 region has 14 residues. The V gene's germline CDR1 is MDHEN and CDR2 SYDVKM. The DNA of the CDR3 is TGTGCCAGCAGGGGGACTAGCGGGAGCAATGAGCAGTTCTTC. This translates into CASRGTSGSNEQFF.

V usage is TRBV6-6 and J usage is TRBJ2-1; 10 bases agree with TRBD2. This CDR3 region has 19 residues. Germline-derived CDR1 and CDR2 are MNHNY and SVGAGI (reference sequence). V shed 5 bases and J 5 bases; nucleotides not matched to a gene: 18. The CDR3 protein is CASSRLGQGSSGSNNEQFF. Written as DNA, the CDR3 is TGTGCCAGCAGTCGCCTCGGGCAGGGATCTAGCGGGAGTAACAATGAGCAGTTCTTC.

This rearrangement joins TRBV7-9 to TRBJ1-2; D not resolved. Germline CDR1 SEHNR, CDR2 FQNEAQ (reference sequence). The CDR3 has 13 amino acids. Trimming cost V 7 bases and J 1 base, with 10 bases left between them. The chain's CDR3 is CASNSGYNYGYTF. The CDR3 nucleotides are TGTGCCAGCAACAGCGGATATAACTATGGCTACACCTTC.